This T cell receptor beta chain was recovered during a study of cytomegalovirus exposure and HLA in healthy donors (dated by TCRdb to about 2017). For the study in its entirety: An earlier analysis of approximately 550 of the donors reported 276 Gb of sequence data and 100 million to 140 million unique TCR beta sequences from about 180 million T cells. Of the 300 to 500 genotyped donors, 65% to 90% were placed in the genetic ancestry cluster associated with self-reported Caucasian donors. On average, 235,054 unique TCR beta nucleotide sequences were sequenced per donor among 300 to 500 genotyped donors of the cohort, with around 19% of those sequences being non-productive. Genome-wide SNP genotypes for about 65% of the roughly 700 donors were used in a later genetic analysis, which treated that subset as a discovery cohort. Along with the roughly 700-subject first cohort, a separate validation cohort of over 90 different subjects was used. In the later analysis, no new phenotypic data were used to find candidate immune exposures; instead, reliance was placed on TCR beta sequences and their occurrence across donors. The study used immunosequencing to profile the T cell repertoires of several hundred subjects and linked those repertoires to cytomegalovirus serostatus. Roughly 5 DR-DQ haplotypes were handled as single units for association and clustering, since linkage in the cohort was strong. The study aimed to test whether cataloging public T cell receptors could reveal signatures of past pathogen exposure. All discovery cohort repertoires had been generated using a single sequencing platform. Typing coverage differed by locus: A, B, C, DRB1 and DQB1 were typed in roughly 629-630 donors, DQA1 in 522, DPA1 in over 600, and DPB1 in just under 480. An early release that covered some 630 HLA-typed donors contained 300 to 350 gigabases of sequencing data and tens of millions of unique TCR sequences. An earlier analysis of approximately 500 of the donors applied high-throughput TCR beta sequencing to assess whether each TCR beta V gene segment acted as functional or pseudogenic. In a later analysis, previously published TCR beta repertoires from 550 to 700 donors were re-analyzed and high-resolution HLA genotyping was added so that TCR occurrence patterns could be studied. High-throughput TCR immunosequencing, statistical association of individual TCRs with disease status, and machine learning were combined to predict cytomegalovirus infection status. Class I and class II HLA loci were covered by the typing at four-digit resolution. Alongside the repertoire data, information on donor age, sex, ethnicity and CMV serostatus was compiled.

The research as a whole found: According to a later genetic analysis, donors in an Asian-associated ancestry cluster had fewer N-insertions in productive TCRs than the approximately 710-donor mean. The cohort was sequenced for TCR beta chains only, and without alpha or paired-chain data the features that could be detected were limited. When HLA alleles, especially DR and DQ, strongly co-occurred, attributing TCR associations to individual alleles was difficult. Because HLA typing was unavailable for some donors at each locus, only the typed subset was used in association tests. According to a later analysis, most CMV-associated TCR beta chains appeared to be HLA-restricted, and the HLA associations seemed to be driven largely by CMV exposure. The presence/absence analyses assumed that sequencing depth was roughly uniform across donors, and that assumption may not be true. A later analysis found that HLA-associated TCR beta chains were more clonally expanded and had lower generation probabilities than equally common non-associated chains. A later analysis found that TCR association rates varied across HLA loci, with DRB1 alleles showing the most associated TCRs and HLA-C alleles the fewest. The earlier analysis of some 560 of the donors excluded seventeen rarely observed V segments, including chromosome 9 orphons, because counts were too low. Several of the top co-occurrence clusters appeared to be linked to parvovirus B19, influenza, CMV and Epstein-Barr virus, according to a later analysis. The authors suggested that the approach could potentially be extended to other disease states and immunological phenotypes. Correlated functional status among segregating V segments might reflect linkage disequilibrium, but an unknown experimental factor could not be ruled out. Some IMGT-functional V segments, including TRBV6-2 and TRBV6-3, could not be distinguished by the 87-base-pair reads and were therefore excluded. Most TCR sequences were observed very rarely across donors, whereas some public TCRs were present in many individuals. A cluster of highly shared sequence variants was judged likely to be a technical artifact of the sequencing pipeline. A total of roughly 160 TCR beta chains were listed by the study as associated with cytomegalovirus. Cytomegalovirus status was reported to be diagnosed by the classifier with high specificity and sensitivity in both the original and validation cohorts. In an earlier analysis of around 600 of the donors, most TCR beta V segments were observed in productive rearrangements about 90% or about 30% of the time, broadly matching IMGT annotations. A further reported finding was that TCR beta sequences accurately predicted the HLA-A and HLA-B alleles for most subjects in the first cohort. A later analysis associated 16,951 TCR beta sequences with specific HLA alleles at a false discovery rate of 0.05. V-gene and J-gene trimming of TCR beta chains was associated with a missense DCLRE1C variant in a later genetic analysis, and the association was replicated in an independent cohort. For the cohort, immune exposure information was limited to CMV serostatus. A few of the identified cytomegalovirus-associated TCR beta chains were confirmed in vitro to be specific for cytomegalovirus antigens.

Libraries were prepared through the immunoSEQ multiplex PCR assay. For the multiplex PCR, a mixture combining 60 forward primers for TCR Vbeta segments and 13 reverse primers for TCR Jbeta segments was used. The CDR3 region of rearranged TCR beta genes was amplified from genomic DNA by a multiplex PCR assay. The amplified TCR beta libraries were sequenced on the Illumina HiSeq System as 87-base-pair reads. Turning to the authors' computational methods: A later analysis counted about 76 million unique TCR beta chains across the 550 to 700 repertoires, and roughly 11 million of these chains were shared by at least two donors. Raw reads were error-corrected and collapsed into unique sequences with a nearest-neighbor algorithm that merged closely related sequences to remove PCR and sequencing errors. Alignment of CDR3 sequences to IMGT reference sequences was used to assign V, D and J gene segments. Each retained sequence needed at least a six-nucleotide match to both a V gene segment and a J gene segment. A rearrangement was called productive if the CDR3 had no stop codons and remained in frame with V and J, and every other rearrangement was called non-productive. CDR3 was defined by IMGT convention, running from the second conserved V-encoded cysteine to the conserved J-encoded phenylalanine. Sequences without an unambiguous match to a single V gene segment were excluded from the earlier analysis of approximately 600 of the donors. In an earlier analysis of approximately 500 of the donors, a V segment was called functional when productive rearrangements were above 56.7%, and segregating when the standard deviation between donors exceeded 5%. A statistical classification framework was developed to diagnose cytomegalovirus status using the catalog of TCR beta chain sequences. V and J gene assignment, in a later analysis, came from comparing TCR nucleotide sequences with IMGT/GENE-DB human TR gene sequences. A later analysis assigned CDR3 sequences and most-parsimonious VDJ recombination scenarios with the TCRdist pipeline. In a later analysis, each TCR beta chain was defined by its CDR3 amino acid sequence together with its V-gene family, and reads without a unique V-gene family were excluded. In a later analysis, 450 to 600 highly shared, low-generation-probability nucleotide sequences were removed to address suspected cross-contamination and a sequencing artifact. In a later analysis, a clonal expansion index for each public chain was calculated from normalized within-repertoire ranks of inferred template counts. A later analysis computed generation probabilities with a VDJ recombination model fitted to out-of-frame rearrangements, and checked the results against IGoR. In a later analysis, hypergeometric tests were used to score TCR-TCR, TCR-HLA and TCR-CMV co-occurrence, with a repertoire-size bias correction applied to TCR pairs. A later analysis estimated false discovery rates by permuting HLA or CMV assignments 20 times. In a later analysis, co-occurring TCRs were grouped with DBSCAN, and TCRdist sequence similarity was added when clustering was performed within HLA-allele-positive subsets. For co-occurrence clustering, repertoires with fewer than 30,000 or more than 120,000 public chains were excluded, along with five repertoires with anomalous nucleotide sharing. Imported from immuneACCESS, the table was reduced by TCRdb to in-frame sequences with V and J called. These copies leave out some clones; in studies compared against another copy, an unresolved V gene accounts for under half, and the cause of the remainder is not known. The DNA gave D and trimming, while V, J and clone size come from that table. For this sample the table gives 150,000 or so clones, of which less than 90% were detected only once. The biggest ten clones account for roughly 4.5% of the sample.

The CDR3 holds 13 amino acids from the cysteine to the phenylalanine. Kept here is only the CDR3 DNA, which spans 39 bases and is read in frame from base 1. V loses 0 bases at its end and J loses 13 bases; junction bases beyond the gene matches: 4. CDR1 is given as MGHRA and CDR2 as YSYEKL, both from the germline V gene. In total, fewer than 750 healthy bone marrow donors made up the cohort. At the time of sampling, every cohort member was nominally healthy, though immune exposures that went unrecorded were likely present. The donor tested CMV seropositive and was one of the 289 seropositive cohort members. A peripheral blood sample was provided by each donor, and peripheral blood mononuclear cells were used for TCR beta sequencing. Genomic DNA extraction from the blood cell samples was performed with the Qiagen DNeasy Blood Extraction Kit. In this sample, this clone turned up a few times. Its antigen is unknown. No much larger clone is present one base from it, and per-base qualities are unavailable.

Rearrangement joined TRBV4-1 to TRBJ2-1, and TRBD2 matches 9 of the central bases. This clonotype was sampled from a man over 45 in good health and CMV-seropositive. The sequencing input was PBMCs. This receptor carries the CDR3 CASSQDASGIQFF. In nucleotide form, the sequence is TGCGCCAGCAGCCAAGACGCTAGCGGGATCCAGTTCTTC.